A selection of T cell receptor beta chains follows, all from one sample in a study of beta chain features in type 1 diabetes. Libraries were prepared by immunoSEQ multiplex PCR; TCRdb keeps only in-frame clonotypes and omits some of them. The sample consists of roughly 340,000 clones, around 12% of them appearing once. The sequencing input was naive CD4+ T cells from blood. The origin of the receptors is a woman aged 18-29 years with type 1 diabetes. The CDR3 runs from the conserved cysteine through the conserved F or W. The order of the fields is V gene, clone size, J gene, D gene, CDR3 DNA, CDR3 protein. A D gene is named only where the DNA matches it firmly. Expanded clones get a size class; other rows say once, few or many, or leave the size out.

v_gene: TRBV5-6; abundance: -; j_gene: TRBJ1-2; d_gene: TRBD1; CDR3nt: TGTGCCAGCAGCCTCGGGACAGGGGGTGGCTACACCTTC; CDR3aa: CASSLGTGGGYTF
v_gene: TRBV18; abundance: once; j_gene: TRBJ2-5; d_gene: -; CDR3nt: TGTGCCAGCTCGGAAACTAGTTTAGAGACCCAGTACTTC; CDR3aa: CASSETSLETQYF
v_gene: TRBV9; abundance: few; j_gene: TRBJ2-7; d_gene: TRBD2; CDR3nt: TGTGCCAGCAGCGTAGATCCGGGAGGGACCTACGAGCAGTACTTC; CDR3aa: CASSVDPGGTYEQYF
v_gene: TRBV4-1; abundance: few; j_gene: TRBJ2-1; d_gene: TRBD2; CDR3nt: TGCGCCAGCAGCCAAGCGGGGGGGCGGATAGACAATGAGCAGTTCTTC; CDR3aa: CASSQAGGRIDNEQFF
v_gene: TRBV15; abundance: -; j_gene: TRBJ1-2; d_gene: TRBD1; CDR3nt: TGTGCCACCAGCAGAGCCCAGACAGGGCGCCATGGCTACACCTTC; CDR3aa: CATSRAQTGRHGYTF
v_gene: TRBV29-1; abundance: few; j_gene: TRBJ1-4; d_gene: TRBD1; CDR3nt: TGCAGCGTTGCGGGACAGGGGACTGAAAAACTGTTTTTT; CDR3aa: CSVAGQGTEKLFF
v_gene: TRBV21-1; abundance: -; j_gene: TRBJ2-5; d_gene: -; CDR3nt: TGTGCCAGCAGCAAATGCGGGGAAGAGCAGTACTTC; CDR3aa: CASSKCGEEQYF
v_gene: TRBV7-2; abundance: -; j_gene: TRBJ2-1; d_gene: TRBD2; CDR3nt: TGTGCCAGCAGCTTAGGGGGACTAGCGGTCTACAATGAGCAGTTCTTC; CDR3aa: CASSLGGLAVYNEQFF
v_gene: TRBV7-3; abundance: -; j_gene: TRBJ2-5; d_gene: TRBD2; CDR3nt: TGTGCCAGCAGCCTATCGGGACTATCCCAAGAGACCCAGTACTTC; CDR3aa: CASSLSGLSQETQYF
v_gene: TRBV7-2; abundance: -; j_gene: TRBJ2-7; d_gene: -; CDR3nt: TGTGCCAGCAGGAGGGCGAGCTCCTACGAGCAGTACTTC; CDR3aa: CASRRASSYEQYF
v_gene: TRBV30; abundance: few; j_gene: TRBJ1-5; d_gene: -; CDR3nt: TGTGCCTGGAGTGGCCCAGGGGTTAAGGGTCAGCCCCAGCATTTT; CDR3aa: CAWSGPGVKGQPQHF
v_gene: TRBV19; abundance: few; j_gene: TRBJ2-1; d_gene: TRBD2; CDR3nt: TGTGCCAGTAGGCCGCTAGCGGGGTACAATGAGCAGTTCTTC; CDR3aa: CASRPLAGYNEQFF
v_gene: TRBV28; abundance: -; j_gene: TRBJ2-5; d_gene: -; CDR3nt: TGTGCCAGCACTAACCAGGGGTTCGAGAGGACCCAGTACTTC; CDR3aa: CASTNQGFERTQYF
v_gene: TRBV28; abundance: few; j_gene: TRBJ1-2; d_gene: TRBD1; CDR3nt: TGTGCCAGCAGTCTGGGCAGGGGGAGAAGGCTTGGCTACACCTTC; CDR3aa: CASSLGRGRRLGYTF
v_gene: TRBV11-2; abundance: few; j_gene: TRBJ1-6; d_gene: TRBD1; CDR3nt: TGTGCCAGCAGCGCCGGGACAGGGGCTTATAATTCACCCCTCCACTTT; CDR3aa: CASSAGTGAYNSPLHF
v_gene: TRBV30; abundance: few; j_gene: TRBJ2-1; d_gene: -; CDR3nt: TGTGCCTGGAGTGTACTGGGCCTACGGAATGAGCAGTTCTTC; CDR3aa: CAWSVLGLRNEQFF
v_gene: TRBV5-1; abundance: -; j_gene: TRBJ1-6; d_gene: TRBD1; CDR3nt: TGCGCCAGCAGCTTGGGGACAGGGGATTCACCCCTCCACTTT; CDR3aa: CASSLGTGDSPLHF
v_gene: TRBV5-1; abundance: -; j_gene: TRBJ2-1; d_gene: TRBD2; CDR3nt: TGCGCCAGCAGCTCCCTAGCGGGAGACTACAATGAGCAGTTCTTC; CDR3aa: CASSSLAGDYNEQFF
v_gene: TRBV25-1; abundance: -; j_gene: TRBJ2-3; d_gene: TRBD2; CDR3nt: TGTGCCAGCAGTGAATACAGGACGGGAGGGGCAGATACGCAGTATTTT; CDR3aa: CASSEYRTGGADTQYF
v_gene: TRBV5-6; abundance: -; j_gene: TRBJ2-2; d_gene: TRBD1; CDR3nt: TGTGCCAGCAGCTACGACCCCACCGGGACAGCAAGCGGGGAGCTGTTTTTT; CDR3aa: CASSYDPTGTASGELFF